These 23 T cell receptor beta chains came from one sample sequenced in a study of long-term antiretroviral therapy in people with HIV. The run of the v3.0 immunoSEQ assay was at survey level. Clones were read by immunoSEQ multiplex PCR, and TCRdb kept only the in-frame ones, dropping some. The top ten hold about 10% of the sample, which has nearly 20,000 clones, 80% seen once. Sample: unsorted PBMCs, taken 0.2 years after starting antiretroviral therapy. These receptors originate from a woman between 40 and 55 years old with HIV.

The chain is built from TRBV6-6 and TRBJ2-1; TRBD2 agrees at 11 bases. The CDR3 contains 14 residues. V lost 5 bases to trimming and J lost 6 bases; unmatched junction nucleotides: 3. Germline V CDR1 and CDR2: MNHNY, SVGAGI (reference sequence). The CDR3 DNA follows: TGTGCCAGCAGTCCCGGGACTAGCGGCAATGAGCAGTTCTTC. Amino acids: CASSPGTSGNEQFF.

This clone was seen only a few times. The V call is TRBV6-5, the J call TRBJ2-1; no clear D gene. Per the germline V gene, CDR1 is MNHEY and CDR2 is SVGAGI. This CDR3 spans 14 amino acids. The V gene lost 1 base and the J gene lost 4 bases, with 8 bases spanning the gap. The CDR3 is CASSYYSSYNEQFF. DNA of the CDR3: TGTGCCAGCAGTTACTATTCTAGTTACAATGAGCAGTTCTTC.

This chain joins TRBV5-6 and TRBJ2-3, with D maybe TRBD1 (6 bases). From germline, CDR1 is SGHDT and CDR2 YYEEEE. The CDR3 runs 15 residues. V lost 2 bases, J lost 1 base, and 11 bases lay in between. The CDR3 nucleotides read TGTGCCAGCAGCTTTGGGCCAGGGGGCACAGATACGCAGTATTTT. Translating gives CASSFGPGGTDTQYF.

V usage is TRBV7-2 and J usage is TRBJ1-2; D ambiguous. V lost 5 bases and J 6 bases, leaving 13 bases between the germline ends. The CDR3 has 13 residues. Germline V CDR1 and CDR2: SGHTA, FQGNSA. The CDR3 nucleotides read TGTGCCAGCAGCCCCAACCCCGTGGATGGCTACACCTTC. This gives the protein CASSPNPVDGYTF. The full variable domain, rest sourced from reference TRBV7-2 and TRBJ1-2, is GAGVSQSPSNKVTEKGKDVELRCDPISGHTALYWYRQSLGQGLEFLIYFQGNSAPDKSGLPSDRFSAERTGGSVSTLTIQRTQQEDSAVYLCASSPNPVDGYTFGSGTRLTVV.

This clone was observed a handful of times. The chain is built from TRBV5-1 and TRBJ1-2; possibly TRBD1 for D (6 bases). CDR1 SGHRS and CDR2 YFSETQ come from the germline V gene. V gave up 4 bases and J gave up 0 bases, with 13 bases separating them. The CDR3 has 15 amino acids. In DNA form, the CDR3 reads TGCGCCAGCAGCCCAGGACAGCTAGCTAACTATGGCTACACCTTC. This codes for CASSPGQLANYGYTF.

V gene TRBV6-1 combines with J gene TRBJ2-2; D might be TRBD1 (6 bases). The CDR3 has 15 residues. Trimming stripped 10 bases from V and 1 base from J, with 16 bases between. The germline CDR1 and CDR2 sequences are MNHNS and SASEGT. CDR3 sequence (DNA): TGTGCCACCAACAGGGCGAGAGAGAACACCGGGGAGCTGTTTTTT. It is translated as CATNRARENTGELFF.

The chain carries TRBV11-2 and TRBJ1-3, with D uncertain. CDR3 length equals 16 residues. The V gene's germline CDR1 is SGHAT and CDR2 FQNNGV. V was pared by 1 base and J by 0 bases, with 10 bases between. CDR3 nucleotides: TGTGCCAGCAGCTTAGGCGGCTCCAGCTCTGGAAACACCATATATTTT. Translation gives CASSLGGSSSGNTIYF.

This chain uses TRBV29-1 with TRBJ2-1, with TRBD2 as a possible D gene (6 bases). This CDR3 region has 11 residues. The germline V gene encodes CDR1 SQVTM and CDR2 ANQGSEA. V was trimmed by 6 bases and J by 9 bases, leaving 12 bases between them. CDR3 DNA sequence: TGCAGCGTGGGGGGAAGGGGTGAGCAGTTCTTC. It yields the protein CSVGGRGEQFF.

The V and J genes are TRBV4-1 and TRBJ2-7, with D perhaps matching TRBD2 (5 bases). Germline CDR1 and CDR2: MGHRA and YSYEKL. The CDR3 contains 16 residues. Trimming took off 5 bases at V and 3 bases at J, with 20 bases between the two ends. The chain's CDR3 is CASSYQASDFIYEQYF. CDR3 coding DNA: TGCGCCAGCAGCTATCAAGCCTCGGACTTTATCTACGAGCAGTACTTC.

CDR3 nucleotides: TGTGCCAGCAGGGGAGCGACAGGGAGGCACAATGAGCAGTTCTTC. This translates into CASRGATGRHNEQFF. The chain carries TRBV6-5 and TRBJ2-1, with D maybe TRBD1 (7 bases). V lost 6 bases to trimming and J lost 5 bases, with 17 bases between them. Germline V gives CDR1 MNHEY, CDR2 SVGAGI. The CDR3 has 15 residues.

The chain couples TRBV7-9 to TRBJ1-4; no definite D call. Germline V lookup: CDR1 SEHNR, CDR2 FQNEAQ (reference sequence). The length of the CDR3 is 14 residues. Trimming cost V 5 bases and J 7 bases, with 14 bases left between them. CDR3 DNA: TGTGCCAGCAGCCCGCCTGCCTGGGTTGAAAAACTGTTTTTT. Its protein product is CASSPPAWVEKLFF.

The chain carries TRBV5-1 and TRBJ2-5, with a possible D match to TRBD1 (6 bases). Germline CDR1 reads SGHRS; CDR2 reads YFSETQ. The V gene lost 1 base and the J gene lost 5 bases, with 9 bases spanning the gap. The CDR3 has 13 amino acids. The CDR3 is CASSLRGKETQYF. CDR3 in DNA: TGCGCCAGCAGCTTGAGGGGGAAGGAGACCCAGTACTTC.

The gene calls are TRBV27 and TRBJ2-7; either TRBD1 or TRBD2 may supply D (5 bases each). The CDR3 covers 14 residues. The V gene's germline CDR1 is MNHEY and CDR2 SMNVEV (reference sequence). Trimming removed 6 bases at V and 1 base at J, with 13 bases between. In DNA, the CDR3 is TGTGCCAGCAGCCTGAGGGGCGATTCCTACGAGCAGTACTTC. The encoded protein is CASSLRGDSYEQYF.

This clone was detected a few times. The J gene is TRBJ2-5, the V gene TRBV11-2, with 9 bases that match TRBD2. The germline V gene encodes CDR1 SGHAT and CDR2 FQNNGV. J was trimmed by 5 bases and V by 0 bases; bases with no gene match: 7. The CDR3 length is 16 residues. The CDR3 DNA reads TGTGCCAGCAGCTTAGAACAGCGGGGGGCGGGGGAGACCCAGTACTTC. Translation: CASSLEQRGAGETQYF.

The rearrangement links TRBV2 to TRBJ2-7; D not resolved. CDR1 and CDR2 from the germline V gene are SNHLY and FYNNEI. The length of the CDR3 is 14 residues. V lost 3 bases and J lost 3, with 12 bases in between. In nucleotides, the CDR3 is TGTGCCAGCAGTGATGGCGATTCACTCTACGAGCAGTACTTC. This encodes CASSDGDSLYEQYF. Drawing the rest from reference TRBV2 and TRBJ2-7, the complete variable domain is EPEVTQTPSHQVTQMGQEVILRCVPISNHLYFYWYRQILGQKVEFLVSFYNNEISEKSEIFDDQFSVERPDGSNFTLKIRSTKLEDSAMYFCASSDGDSLYEQYFGPGTRLTVT.

The CDR3 sequence is CSVRTSGRIYNEQFF. CDR3 nucleotides: TGCAGCGTGAGGACTAGCGGGAGAATCTACAATGAGCAGTTCTTC. The genes are TRBV29-1 and TRBJ2-1, with 13 positions matching TRBD2. Germline V gives CDR1 SQVTM, CDR2 ANQGSEA. This CDR3 has 15 amino acids. With 6 bases clipped from V and 3 bases from J, the junction kept 5 bases outside the gene matches.

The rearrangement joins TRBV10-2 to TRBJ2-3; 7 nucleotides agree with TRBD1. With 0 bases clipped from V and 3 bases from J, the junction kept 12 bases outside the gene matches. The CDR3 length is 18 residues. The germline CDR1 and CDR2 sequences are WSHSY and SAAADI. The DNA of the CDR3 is TGCGCCAGCAGTGAGTCGGCCTCAACAGGGGTGGGAACAGATACGCAGTATTTT. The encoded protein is CASSESASTGVGTDTQYF.

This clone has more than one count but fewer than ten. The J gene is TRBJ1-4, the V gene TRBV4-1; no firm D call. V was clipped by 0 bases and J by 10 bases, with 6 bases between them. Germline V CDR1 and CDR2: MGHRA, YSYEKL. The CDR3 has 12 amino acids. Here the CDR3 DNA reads TGCGCCAGCAGCCAAGACAGCGGAAAACTGTTTTTT. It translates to CASSQDSGKLFF.

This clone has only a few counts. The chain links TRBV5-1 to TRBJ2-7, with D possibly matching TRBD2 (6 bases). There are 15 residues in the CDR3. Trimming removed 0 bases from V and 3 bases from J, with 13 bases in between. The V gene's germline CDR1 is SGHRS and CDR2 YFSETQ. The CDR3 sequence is CASSLGLGGGYEQYF. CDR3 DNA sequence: TGCGCCAGCAGCTTGGGACTAGGTGGGGGCTACGAGCAGTACTTC.

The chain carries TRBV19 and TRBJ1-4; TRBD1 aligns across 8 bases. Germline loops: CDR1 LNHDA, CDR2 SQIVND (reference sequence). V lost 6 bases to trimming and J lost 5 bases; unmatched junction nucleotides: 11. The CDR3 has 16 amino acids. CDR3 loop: CASSLTYRGINEKLFF. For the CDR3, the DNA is TGTGCCAGTAGCCTAACCTACAGGGGGATAAATGAAAAACTGTTTTTT.

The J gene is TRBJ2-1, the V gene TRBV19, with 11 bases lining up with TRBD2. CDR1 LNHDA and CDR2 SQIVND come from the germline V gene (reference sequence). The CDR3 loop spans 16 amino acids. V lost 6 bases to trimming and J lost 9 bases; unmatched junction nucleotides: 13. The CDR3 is CASSAQLAGEGPEQFF. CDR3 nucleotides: TGTGCCAGTAGCGCGCAACTAGCGGGAGAAGGGCCTGAGCAGTTCTTC.

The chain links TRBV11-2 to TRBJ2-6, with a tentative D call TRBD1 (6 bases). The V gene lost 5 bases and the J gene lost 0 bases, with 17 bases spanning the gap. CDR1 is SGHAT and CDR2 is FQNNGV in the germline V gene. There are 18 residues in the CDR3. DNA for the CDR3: TGTGCCAGCAGCCTCGGGGAGACAGGAGACTCTGGGGCCAACGTCCTGACTTTC. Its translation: CASSLGETGDSGANVLTF. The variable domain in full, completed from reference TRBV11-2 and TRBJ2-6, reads EAGVAQSPRYKIIEKRQSVAFWCNPISGHATLYWYQQILGQGPKLLIQFQNNGVVDDSQLPKDRFSAERLKGVDSTLKIQPAKLEDSAVYLCASSLGETGDSGANVLTFGAGSRLTVL.

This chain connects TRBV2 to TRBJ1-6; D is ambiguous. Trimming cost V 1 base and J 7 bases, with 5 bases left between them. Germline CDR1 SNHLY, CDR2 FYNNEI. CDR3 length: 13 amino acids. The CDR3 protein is CASSEVPNSPLHF. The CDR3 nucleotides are TGTGCCAGCAGTGAAGTACCAAATTCACCCCTCCACTTT.